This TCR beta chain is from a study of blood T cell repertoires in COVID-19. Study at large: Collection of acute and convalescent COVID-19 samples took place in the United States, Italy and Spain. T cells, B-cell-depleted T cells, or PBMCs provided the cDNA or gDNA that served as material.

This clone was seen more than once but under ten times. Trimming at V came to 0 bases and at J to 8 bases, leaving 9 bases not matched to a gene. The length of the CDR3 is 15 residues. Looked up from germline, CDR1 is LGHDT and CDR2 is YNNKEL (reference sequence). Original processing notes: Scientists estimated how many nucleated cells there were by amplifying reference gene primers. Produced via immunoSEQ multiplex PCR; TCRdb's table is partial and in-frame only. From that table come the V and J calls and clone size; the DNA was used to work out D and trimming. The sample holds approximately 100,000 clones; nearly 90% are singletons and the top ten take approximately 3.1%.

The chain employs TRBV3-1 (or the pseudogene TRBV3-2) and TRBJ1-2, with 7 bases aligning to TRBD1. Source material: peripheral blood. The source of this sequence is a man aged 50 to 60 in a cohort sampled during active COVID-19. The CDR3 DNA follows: TGTGCCAGCAGCCAAGAAACAGGGGTTTGGGGGGGCTACACCTTC. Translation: CASSQETGVWGGYTF.